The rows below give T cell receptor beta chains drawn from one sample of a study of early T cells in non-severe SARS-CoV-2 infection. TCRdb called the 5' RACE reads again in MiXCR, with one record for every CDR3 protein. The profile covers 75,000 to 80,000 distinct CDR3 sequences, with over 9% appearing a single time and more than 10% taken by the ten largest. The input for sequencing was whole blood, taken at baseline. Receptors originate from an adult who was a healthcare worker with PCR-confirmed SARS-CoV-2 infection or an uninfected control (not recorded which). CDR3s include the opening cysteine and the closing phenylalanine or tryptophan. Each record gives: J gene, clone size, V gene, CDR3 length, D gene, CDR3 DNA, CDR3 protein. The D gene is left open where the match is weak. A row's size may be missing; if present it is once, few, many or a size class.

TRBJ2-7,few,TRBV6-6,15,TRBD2,TGTGCCAGCAGTTACGGGGAGGTCAGCGGGGACGAGCAGTACTTC,CASSYGEVSGDEQYF
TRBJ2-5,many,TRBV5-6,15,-,TGTGCCAGCAGCTTGGGGTCCGGTTTGGGGCAGACCCAGTACTTC,CASSLGSGLGQTQYF
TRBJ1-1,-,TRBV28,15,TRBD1,TGTGCCAGCACCGGACAGGGGCGAGGGAACACTGAAGCTTTCTTT,CASTGQGRGNTEAFF
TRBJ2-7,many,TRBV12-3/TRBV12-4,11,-,TGTGCCAGCAGTTCCCTATGGGAGCAGTACTTC,CASSSLWEQYF
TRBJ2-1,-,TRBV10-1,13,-,TGCGCCAGCAGTGAGTCGGTAGCCAATGAGCAGTTCTTC,CASSESVANEQFF
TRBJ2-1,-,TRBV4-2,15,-,TGTGCCAGCAGCCAAGAGAGTGGGCCACACAATGAGCAGTTCTTC,CASSQESGPHNEQFF
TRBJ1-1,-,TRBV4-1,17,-,TGCGCCAGCAGCCAAGAAAAAACCACAGGGTTCAACACTGAAGCTTTCTTT,CASSQEKTTGFNTEAFF
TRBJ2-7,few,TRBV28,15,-,TGTGCCAGCAGTTTTTCCTACAGTCTCCCCTACGAGCAGTACTTC,CASSFSYSLPYEQYF
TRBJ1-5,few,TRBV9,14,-,TGTGCCAGCAGCGTAGGAGGGAACAATCAGCCCCAGCATTTT,CASSVGGNNQPQHF
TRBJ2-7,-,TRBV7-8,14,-,TGTGCCAGCAGCTTACAGGGGGGCCTGAGCGAGCAGTACTTC,CASSLQGGLSEQYF
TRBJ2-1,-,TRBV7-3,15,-,TGTGCCAGCAGCTTGGAGGGACCTGGCTTGGATGAGCAGTTCTTC,CASSLEGPGLDEQFF
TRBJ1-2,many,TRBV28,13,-,TGTGCCAGCAGTTACGGCAGGGGCTATGGCTACACCTTC,CASSYGRGYGYTF
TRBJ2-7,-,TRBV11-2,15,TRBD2,TGTGCCAGCAGCTTCACTAGCGGAGTAGGATACGAGCAGTACTTC,CASSFTSGVGYEQYF
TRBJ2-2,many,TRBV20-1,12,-,TGCAGTGCTTTTCAGGGGTCCGGGGAGCTGTTTTTT,CSAFQGSGELFF
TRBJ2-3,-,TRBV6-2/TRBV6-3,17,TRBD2,TGTGCCAGCAGTTACTCCCCCCCGAGGACTAGTCCGGATACGCAGTATTTT,CASSYSPPRTSPDTQYF
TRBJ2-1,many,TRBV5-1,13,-,TGCGCCAGCAGCTCTCCAGGGGGGAATGAGCAGTTCTTC,CASSSPGGNEQFF
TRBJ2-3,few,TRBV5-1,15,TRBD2,TGCGCCAGCAGCGAGACTAGCGGGGCCACAGATACGCAGTATTTT,CASSETSGATDTQYF
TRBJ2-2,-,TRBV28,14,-,TGTGCCAGCATGGCCGATCTCCGGGCCGGGGAGCTGTTTTTT,CASMADLRAGELFF
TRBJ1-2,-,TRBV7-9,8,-,TGTGCCTGGGGGTTGCACACCTTC,CAWGLHTF
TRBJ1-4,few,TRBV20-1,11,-,TGCAGTGCTAGGCCGGACCAAAAACTGTTTTTT,CSARPDQKLFF
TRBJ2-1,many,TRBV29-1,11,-,TGCAGCGCCGAACAGGGTCTTGAGCAGTTCTTC,CSAEQGLEQFF
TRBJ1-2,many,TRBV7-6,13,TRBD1,TGTGCCAGCAGCTTCAGGGGGGCCAATGGCTACACCTTC,CASSFRGANGYTF